Listed here are 18 T cell receptor beta chains from one sample, sequenced in a study of blood T cell repertoires in COVID-19. Repertoires were generated with immunoSEQ multiplex PCR, while TCRdb's copy carries only in-frame clones and drops some. Among 45,000 to 70,000 clones listed, approximately 91% were seen once. Material: peripheral blood. Source of these receptors: a woman aged 60-70 years with active or convalescent COVID-19.

The rearrangement uses TRBV6-6 and TRBJ1-2, with a weak D call TRBD1 (6 bases). V was cut by 7 bases and J by 4 bases, with 16 bases left in between. Germline V gene sequence: CDR1 MNHNY, CDR2 SVGAGI (reference sequence). This CDR3 is built from 14 residues. CDR3 region: CASTPTGNVYGYTF. The CDR3 DNA sequence: TGTGCCAGCACCCCGACAGGCAACGTCTATGGCTACACCTTC.

This chain connects TRBV24-1 to TRBJ2-3; D might be TRBD2 (6 bases). CDR1 is KGHDR, CDR2 SFDVKD, per germline. Trimming removed 9 bases from V and 2 bases from J, with 14 bases in between. There are 14 residues in the CDR3. The DNA for the CDR3 is TGTGCCACCGGGACGCGCGGGGACACAGATACGCAGTATTTT. Protein sequence: CATGTRGDTDTQYF.

The chain uses TRBV29-1 and TRBJ2-7, with TRBD1 identical over 7 bases. This CDR3 is 13 amino acids long. Germline V CDR1 and CDR2: SQVTM, ANQGSEA. Trimming removed 1 base from V and 3 bases from J; junction bases left unmatched: 3. CDR3 amino acids: CSVEGTGNYEQYF. For the CDR3, the DNA is TGCAGCGTTGAAGGGACAGGTAACTACGAGCAGTACTTC.

The V and J genes are TRBV28 and TRBJ1-2; D may be TRBD1 (6 bases). With 8 bases removed from V and 6 bases from J, the gap between germline ends came to 19 bases. CDR3 length: 14 residues. Germline V CDR1 and CDR2: MDHEN, SYDVKM. CDR3 amino acids: CASLGGAQLHGYTF. Here the CDR3 DNA reads TGTGCCAGCTTAGGGGGGGCGCAACTCCATGGCTACACCTTC.

The V and J genes are TRBV7-6 and TRBJ1-5; 10 positions agree with TRBD1. The germline V gene has CDR1 SGHVS and CDR2 FNYEAQ. Trimming at V came to 5 bases and at J to 0 bases, leaving 7 bases not matched to a gene. The CDR3 has 17 amino acids. CDR3 residues: CASSAGTGVDSNQPQHF. CDR3 in DNA: TGTGCCAGCAGCGCCGGGACAGGGGTCGATAGCAATCAGCCCCAGCATTTT. Together with reference TRBV7-6 and TRBJ1-5, the CDR3 gives the full variable domain: GAGVSQSPRYKVTKRGQDVALRCDPISGHVSLYWYRQALGQGPEFLTYFNYEAQQDKSGLPNDRFSAERPEGSISTLTIQRTEQRDSAMYRCASSAGTGVDSNQPQHFGDGTRLSIL.

The rearrangement joins TRBV28 to TRBJ1-5; 7 nucleotides match TRBD1. The CDR3 totals 15 residues. Germline V lookup: CDR1 MDHEN, CDR2 SYDVKM. Unmatched junction bases numbered 9, after V lost 7 bases and J lost 3 bases. The CDR3 region has the DNA TGTGCCAGCACCCTACAGGGGCCCGCCAATCAGCCCCAGCATTTT. Translation: CASTLQGPANQPQHF. Filled out from reference TRBV28 and TRBJ1-5, the complete variable domain reads DVKVTQSSRYLVKRTGEKVFLECVQDMDHENMFWYRQDPGLGLRLIYFSYDVKMKEKGDIPEGYSVSREKKERFSLILESASTNQTSMYLCASTLQGPANQPQHFGDGTRLSIL.

This chain uses TRBV19 with TRBJ1-2; the match to TRBD1 covers 9 bases. The CDR3 covers 14 residues. Germline V lookup: CDR1 LNHDA, CDR2 SQIVND (reference sequence). Trimming removed 9 bases from V and 8 bases from J; junction bases left unmatched: 13. The CDR3 coding sequence is TGTGCCAGCCTCACCCGGGACAGGGTGGAGGGCTACACCTTC. Protein product: CASLTRDRVEGYTF.

The rearrangement joins TRBV7-2 to TRBJ2-3, with 10 bases matching TRBD2. J was trimmed by 3 bases and V by 3 bases; bases with no gene match: 9. Germline assignment: CDR1 SGHTA and CDR2 FQGNSA. The CDR3 spans 17 residues. The DNA of the CDR3 is TGTGCCAGCAGCTTCTTCCTCGGAGCGGGAGGGACAGATACGCAGTATTTT. Translation gives CASSFFLGAGGTDTQYF.

The genes are TRBV7-2 and TRBJ1-5; the D is unclear. The CDR3 is 16 residues long. Germline CDR1 and CDR2: SGHTA and FQGNSA. The V end lost 1 base, the J end lost 2 bases, and 12 bases lay between the germline ends. The CDR3: CASSLGSGGGNQPQHF. Here the CDR3 DNA reads TGTGCCAGCAGCTTAGGTTCTGGAGGCGGCAATCAGCCCCAGCATTTT.

The rearrangement joins TRBV10-1 to TRBJ2-3; 7 positions match TRBD1. The trim removed 3 bases at V and 1 base at J, leaving 10 bases unmatched. The length of the CDR3 is 17 residues. Germline V lookup: CDR1 WNHNN, CDR2 SYGVQD (reference sequence). For the CDR3, the DNA is TGCGCCAGCAGTGACCAACAACAGGGGTTCCGCACAGATACGCAGTATTTT. Its protein is CASSDQQQGFRTDTQYF.

V gene TRBV7-8 combines with J gene TRBJ2-7, with D perhaps TRBD2 (5 bases). CDR1 is SGHVS, CDR2 FQNEAQ, per germline. Between the trimmed V and J ends, which lost 1 base and 0 bases, there was a span of 13 bases. The length of the CDR3 is 16 residues. Written as DNA, the CDR3 is TGTGCCAGCAGCTTAGTCATTCGGAGGAGCTCCTACGAGCAGTACTTC. Protein: CASSLVIRRSSYEQYF.

The chain employs TRBV25-1 and TRBJ2-4; 13 bases map to TRBD2. The germline V gene has CDR1 MGHDK and CDR2 SYGVNS. V dropped 3 bases and J dropped 4; count of bases not matched to a gene: 3. The CDR3 has 16 residues. The CDR3 DNA follows: TGTGCCAGCAGTGATGGGGGACTAGCGGGAAAAAACATTCAGTACTTC. Protein product: CASSDGGLAGKNIQYF.

The V and J genes are TRBV30 and TRBJ1-2; D not resolved. The V and J ends lost 0 bases and 8 bases respectively, with 10 bases between them. Germline CDR1 is GTSNPN and CDR2 is SVGIG (reference sequence). There are 12 residues in the CDR3. DNA for the CDR3: TGTGCCTGGAGTGTACAGAGTCGAGGCTACACCTTC. Protein product: CAWSVQSRGYTF.

J is TRBJ1-4 and V is TRBV28; D gene unclear. Trimming removed 5 bases at V and 6 bases at J, with 13 bases between. Germline V gene data show CDR1 as MDHEN and CDR2 as SYDVKM. This CDR3 has 14 amino acids. The CDR3 here is CASSLKGGDEKLFF. The CDR3 region has the DNA TGTGCCAGCAGTCTTAAGGGAGGAGATGAAAAACTGTTTTTT.

This chain links TRBV6-5 with TRBJ2-3; 7 bases are a match to TRBD2. Germline CDR1 is MNHEY and CDR2 is SVGAGI. Losses at the gene ends were 9 bases for V and 6 bases for J; bases not matched to a gene: 3. The CDR3 sequence is 11 residues long. In DNA form, the CDR3 reads TGTGCCAGTATTAGCGGGGATACGCAGTATTTT. It specifies CASISGDTQYF.

The chain couples TRBV12-3 or TRBV12-4 to TRBJ1-2; weak D call: TRBD1 (5 bases). V lost 2 bases, J lost 10 bases, and 14 bases lay in between. The length of the CDR3 is 13 residues. CDR3 in DNA: TGTGCCAGCAGTTTATCTGAGACAGTCTCCTACACCTTC. Its protein is CASSLSETVSYTF.

This rearrangement joins TRBV28 to TRBJ1-1; tentative D call: TRBD1 (6 bases). Germline CDR1 and CDR2: MDHEN and SYDVKM. The CDR3 length is 13 residues. The V gene lost 7 bases and the J gene lost 5 bases, with 14 bases spanning the gap. Here the CDR3 DNA reads TGTGCCAGCATCGGAACAGGGCGTACTGAAGCTTTCTTT. Translated: CASIGTGRTEAFF. Full variable domain (remainder filled in from reference TRBV28 and TRBJ1-1): DVKVTQSSRYLVKRTGEKVFLECVQDMDHENMFWYRQDPGLGLRLIYFSYDVKMKEKGDIPEGYSVSREKKERFSLILESASTNQTSMYLCASIGTGRTEAFFGQGTRLTVV.

The J gene is TRBJ2-1, the V gene TRBV3-1 (or the pseudogene TRBV3-2); no definite D call. The germline gives CDR1 LGHDT, CDR2 YNNKEL (reference sequence). Trimming took 3 bases from V and 0 from J, leaving 12 bases between them. The CDR3 is made up of 16 amino acids. The CDR3 DNA reads TGTGCCAGCAGCCATGGTCCCAAGAGCTCCTACAATGAGCAGTTCTTC. Translating gives CASSHGPKSSYNEQFF.